The T cell receptor (beta chain) described here comes from a study of cytomegalovirus exposure and HLA in healthy donors. Whole-study context: Of the donors genotyped, about 410 in all, about 82% fell in the Caucasian-associated ancestry cluster. Findings and limits, study-wide: One cluster of highly shared sequence variants probably arose as a sequencing artifact. Clonal expansion was found to be greater in HLA-associated TCR beta chains than in equally common others in a later analysis. A later analysis found common viral pathogens apparently linked to several of the most significant clusters.

This CDR3 is built from 15 residues. Germline-derived CDR1 and CDR2 are SGHTA and FQGTGA. The ends lost 5 bases at V and 0 bases at J; junction bases unmatched: 4. Points on this clone: Its antigen is currently unknown.

The PCR contained 60 Vbeta and 13 Jbeta primers. Produced via immunoSEQ multiplex PCR; TCRdb's table is partial and in-frame only. The table records approximately 150,000 clones, roughly three quarters of them present only once. The chain links TRBV7-3 to TRBJ2-3; TRBD2 matches at 8 bases. This sequence was found in a male donor in good health and CMV-seropositive. Sequenced input: PBMCs. CDR3 sequence (DNA): TGTGCCAGCAGCAGTATAGCGGGGAGCACAGATACGCAGTATTTT. Translation gives CASSSIAGSTDTQYF.